This T cell receptor beta chain was found in a study of shared clonotypes between healthy human individuals. The CDR3 consists of 16 residues. CDR1 and CDR2 from the germline V gene are MDHEN and SYDVKM. V was trimmed by 6 bases and J by 1 base, leaving 16 bases between them. As regards this clone: What it binds is unknown.

The method was immunoSEQ multiplex PCR; TCRdb's version includes in-frame clones alone and lacks a portion of them. This sample has over a million clones, with 96% found just once. Study observations and caveats: Among the subsets, naive ones generally showed larger estimated richness than memory ones.

V and J are TRBV28 and TRBJ2-1; D may be TRBD2 (5 bases). This TCR was recovered from a man in his thirties or forties in good health. The specimen was naive CD4+ T cells sorted from blood. Specified subset: CD45RA+ positively selected. Here the CDR3 DNA reads TGTGCCAGCAGGTCCTCTTCTAGCCGTTCCTACAATGAGCAGTTCTTC. Translating gives CASRSSSSRSYNEQFF.